This TCR beta chain emerged from a study of blood T cells in healthy people across ages. Overall study results and limits: There were more naive CD4+ cells and higher diversity in long-lived donors than in aged donors.

Total RNA was isolated from each sample in quantities of at least 6 micrograms. Trimming took 7 bases from V and 10 from J, leaving 19 bases between them. The CDR3 covers 12 residues. Germline CDR1 and CDR2: SQVTM and ANQGSEA. Then a second PCR, running roughly 7 to 11 cycles, was carried out with a sample-barcoded 5' primer and a J-beta primer mix. TCRdb analysed the 5' RACE reads with MiXCR anew, one entry per CDR3 protein. The data show 700,000 or so distinct CDR3 sequences, 35% to 50% seen once. This clonotype was detected a few times. Its antigen is not known. The specimen sequenced was blood. The clonotype was recovered from a man at least 80 years old in good health. The chain employs TRBV29-1 and TRBJ2-5; either TRBD1 or TRBD2 may supply D (6 bases each). The CDR3 bases are TGCAGCGCCGCGATGGAGAGGGGGGACCAGTACTTC. Amino acid sequence: CSAAMERGDQYF.